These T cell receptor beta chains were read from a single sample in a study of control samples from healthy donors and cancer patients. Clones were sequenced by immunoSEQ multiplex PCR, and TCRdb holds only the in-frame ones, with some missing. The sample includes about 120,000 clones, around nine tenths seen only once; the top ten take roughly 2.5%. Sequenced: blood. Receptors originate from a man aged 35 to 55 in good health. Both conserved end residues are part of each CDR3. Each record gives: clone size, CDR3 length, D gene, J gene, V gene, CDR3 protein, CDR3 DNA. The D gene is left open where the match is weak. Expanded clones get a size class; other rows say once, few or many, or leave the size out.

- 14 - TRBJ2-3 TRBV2 CASSDSLSTDTQYF TGTGCCAGCAGTGATAGTTTGAGCACAGATACGCAGTATTTT
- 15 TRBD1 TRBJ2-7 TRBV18 CASSPSGTGSHEQYF TGTGCCAGCTCACCGTCCGGGACAGGTTCCCACGAGCAGTACTTC
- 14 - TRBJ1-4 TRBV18 CASSLPGLMGKLFF TGTGCCAGCTCGCTGCCGGGGTTAATGGGAAAACTGTTTTTT
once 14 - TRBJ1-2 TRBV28 CASRSDRANYGYTF TGTGCCAGCAGGAGCGACAGAGCTAACTATGGCTACACCTTC
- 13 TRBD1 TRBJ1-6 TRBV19 CATGQDYNSPLHF TGTGCCACGGGACAGGACTATAATTCACCCCTCCACTTT
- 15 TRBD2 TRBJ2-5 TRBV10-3 CATPGLAAPQETQYF TGTGCCACCCCCGGGCTAGCGGCCCCTCAAGAGACCCAGTACTTC
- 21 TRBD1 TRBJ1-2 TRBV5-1 CASSLEFGTGGTTPANYGYTF TGCGCCAGCAGCTTGGAATTCGGAACAGGGGGGACCACACCAGCTAACTATGGCTACACCTTC
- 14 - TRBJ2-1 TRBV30 CAWNPRTVSHEQFF TGTGCCTGGAACCCACGGACAGTCAGCCATGAGCAGTTCTTC
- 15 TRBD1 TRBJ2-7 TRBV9 CASSVGEGGTYEQYF TGTGCCAGCAGCGTAGGGGAAGGGGGCACCTACGAGCAGTACTTC
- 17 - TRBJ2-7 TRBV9 CASSAGTGTLDGYEQYF TGTGCCAGCAGCGCAGGGACCGGGACTCTGGACGGGTACGAGCAGTACTTC
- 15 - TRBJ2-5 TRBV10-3 CAMGGSTGAVETQYF TGTGCCATGGGGGGAAGTACAGGGGCGGTGGAGACCCAGTACTTC
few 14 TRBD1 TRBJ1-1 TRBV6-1 CASSESGGATEAFF TGTGCCAGCAGTGAATCAGGGGGGGCGACTGAAGCTTTCTTT
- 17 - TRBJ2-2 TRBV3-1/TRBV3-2 CASSPLTGKSVAGELFF TGTGCCAGCAGCCCGTTAACGGGGAAATCTGTCGCCGGGGAGCTGTTTTTT
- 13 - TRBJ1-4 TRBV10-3 CAISDRANEKLFF TGTGCCATCAGTGATCGGGCTAATGAAAAACTGTTTTTT
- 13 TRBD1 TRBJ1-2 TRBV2 CASLRGTGNGYTF TGTGCCAGCCTTCGCGGGACAGGGAATGGCTACACCTTC
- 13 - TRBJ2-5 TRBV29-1 CSVEVNYLETQYF TGCAGCGTTGAAGTCAACTACTTGGAGACCCAGTACTTC
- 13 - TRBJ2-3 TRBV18 CASSQSSVDTQYF TGTGCCAGCTCACAGTCTAGCGTAGATACGCAGTATTTT
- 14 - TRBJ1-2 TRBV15 CATSRDTGSYGYTF TGTGCCACCAGCAGAGATACGGGGAGCTATGGCTACACCTTC
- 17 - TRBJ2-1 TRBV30 CAWIPLPQGYSYNEQFF TGTGCCTGGATTCCCCTACCACAGGGCTACTCCTACAATGAGCAGTTCTTC
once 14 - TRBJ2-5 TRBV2 CASSEGTRGETQYF TGTGCCAGCAGTGAAGGGACTAGGGGGGAGACCCAGTACTTC
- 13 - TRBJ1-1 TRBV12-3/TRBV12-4 CANSPSGGTEAFF TGTGCCAACAGTCCGTCCGGGGGTACTGAAGCTTTCTTT
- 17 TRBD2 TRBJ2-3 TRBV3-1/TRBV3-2 CASSQGGSGGYTDTQYF TGTGCCAGCAGCCAAGGGGGTAGCGGGGGATACACAGATACGCAGTATTTT
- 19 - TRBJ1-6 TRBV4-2 CASSQDPPMETDTGSPLHF TGTGCCAGCAGCCAAGATCCTCCAATGGAGACAGACACTGGTTCACCCCTCCACTTT
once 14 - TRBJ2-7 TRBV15 CATSRGQLRVEQYF TGTGCCACCAGCAGAGGACAGCTTAGAGTTGAGCAGTACTTC
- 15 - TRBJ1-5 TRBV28 CASSWTSNSNQPQHF TGTGCCAGCAGTTGGACATCTAATAGCAATCAGCCCCAGCATTTT
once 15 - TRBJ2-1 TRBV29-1 CSVEWWQVKYNEQFF TGCAGCGTTGAATGGTGGCAGGTTAAATACAATGAGCAGTTCTTC
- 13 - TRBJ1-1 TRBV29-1 CSVEDLGNTEAFF TGCAGCGTTGAAGATCTGGGGAACACTGAAGCTTTCTTT
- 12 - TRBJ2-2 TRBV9 CASSPIPGELFF TGTGCCAGCAGCCCCATTCCCGGGGAGCTGTTTTTT
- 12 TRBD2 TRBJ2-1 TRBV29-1 CSAAGGRNEQFF TGCAGCGCAGCGGGGGGGAGGAATGAGCAGTTCTTC
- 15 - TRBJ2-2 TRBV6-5 CASSPGPLRIGELFF TGTGCCAGCAGCCCCGGGCCCCTTAGGATCGGGGAGCTGTTTTTT
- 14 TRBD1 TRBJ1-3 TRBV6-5 CASTSGGSGNTIYF TGTGCCAGCACCTCAGGGGGTTCTGGAAACACCATATATTTT
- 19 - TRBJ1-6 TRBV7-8 CASSHSTQGRSSYNSPLHF TGTGCCAGCAGCCACAGTACTCAAGGAAGGAGCTCCTATAATTCACCCCTCCACTTT
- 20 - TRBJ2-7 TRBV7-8 CASSLALWVDATPISYEQYF TGTGCCAGCAGCTTAGCCCTATGGGTGGACGCCACCCCCATTTCCTACGAGCAGTACTTC
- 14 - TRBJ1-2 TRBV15 CATSRKPSNYGYTF TGTGCCACCAGCAGAAAGCCCTCTAACTATGGCTACACCTTC
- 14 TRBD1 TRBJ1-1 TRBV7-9 CASSSPQGSTEAFF TGTGCCAGCAGCTCGCCACAGGGGAGCACTGAAGCTTTCTTT
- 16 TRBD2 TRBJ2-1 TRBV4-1 CASRRLGLDLYNEQFF TGCGCCAGCAGACGCTTGGGACTAGATCTTTACAATGAGCAGTTCTTC
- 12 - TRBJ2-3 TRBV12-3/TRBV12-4 CASTLHTDTQYF TGTGCCAGCACCCTGCACACAGATACGCAGTATTTT
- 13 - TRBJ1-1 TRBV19 CASSRRGDTEAFF TGTGCCAGTAGTCGCCGCGGGGACACTGAAGCTTTCTTT
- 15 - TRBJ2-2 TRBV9 CASSVGNRDTGELFF TGTGCCAGCAGCGTAGGGAACAGGGACACCGGGGAGCTGTTTTTT
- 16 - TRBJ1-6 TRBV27 CASSLYGRVYNSPLHF TGTGCCAGCAGTTTATACGGGAGGGTTTATAATTCACCCCTCCACTTT
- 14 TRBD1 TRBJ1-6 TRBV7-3 CASSFQGANSPLHF TGTGCCAGCAGCTTCCAGGGGGCGAATTCACCCCTCCACTTT
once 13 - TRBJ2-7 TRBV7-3 CASSLTPPSEQYF TGTGCCAGCAGCCTAACCCCACCAAGCGAGCAGTACTTC
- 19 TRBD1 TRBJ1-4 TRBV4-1 CASSHPTGTGGSTNEKLFF TGCGCCAGCAGCCATCCCACCGGGACAGGGGGCTCAACTAATGAAAAACTGTTTTTT
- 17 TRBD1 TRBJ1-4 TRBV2 CASSVSVFGTGYEKLFF TGTGCCAGCAGTGTATCTGTCTTTGGGACAGGGTACGAAAAACTGTTTTTT
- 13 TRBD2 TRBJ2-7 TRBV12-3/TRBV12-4 CASRPASGYEQYF TGTGCCAGCAGACCTGCTAGCGGCTACGAGCAGTACTTC
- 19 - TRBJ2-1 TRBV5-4 CASSLESWRGQPSYNEQFF TGTGCCAGCAGCTTGGAAAGCTGGCGGGGACAGCCATCCTACAATGAGCAGTTCTTC
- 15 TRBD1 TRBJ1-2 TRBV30 CAWTLRQGANYGYTF TGTGCCTGGACCCTTCGACAGGGGGCCAACTATGGCTACACCTTC
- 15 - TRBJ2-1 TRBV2 CASSEETGTYNEQFF TGTGCCAGCAGCGAGGAGACAGGTACTTACAATGAGCAGTTCTTC
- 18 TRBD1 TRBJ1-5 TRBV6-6 CASSLESLDRGFPGPQHF TGTGCCAGCAGTCTGGAATCCTTGGACAGGGGGTTCCCAGGGCCCCAGCATTTT
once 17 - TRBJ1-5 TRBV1 CTSSQDESNRGWVAQHF TGCACCAGCAGCCAGGATGAATCTAACAGGGGCTGGGTGGCCCAGCATTTT
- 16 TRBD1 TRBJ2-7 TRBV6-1 CASSEFGGQGAREQYF TGTGCCAGCAGTGAATTTGGGGGACAGGGGGCTCGCGAGCAGTACTTC
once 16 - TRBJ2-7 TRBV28 CASSPPPGGHLGGQYF TGTGCCAGCAGTCCCCCCCCCGGGGGCCATCTGGGGGGGCAGTACTTC
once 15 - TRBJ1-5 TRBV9 CASSVGESGNQPQHF TGTGCCAGCAGCGTAGGGGAGAGCGGCAATCAGCCCCAGCATTTT
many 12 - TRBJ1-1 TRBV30 CAWSWRATEAFF TGTGCCTGGAGTTGGCGGGCTACTGAAGCTTTCTTT
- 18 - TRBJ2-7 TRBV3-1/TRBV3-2 CASSREDPRGSKSYEQYF TGTGCCAGCAGCCGGGAGGACCCACGGGGTAGTAAGTCCTACGAGCAGTACTTC
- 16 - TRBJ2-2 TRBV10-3 CAISDPGTFNTGELFF TGTGCCATCAGTGATCCCGGGACCTTTAACACCGGGGAGCTGTTTTTT
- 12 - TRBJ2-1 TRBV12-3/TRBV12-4 CASSPDADSEFF TGTGCCAGCAGCCCCGACGCAGATTCAGAATTCTTC
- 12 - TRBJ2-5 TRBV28 CASSSVIRSQYF TGTGCCAGCAGTTCCGTAATTAGGTCCCAGTACTTC
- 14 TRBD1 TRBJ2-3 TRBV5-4 CASSLYRGVDTQYF TGTGCCAGCAGCTTGTACAGGGGGGTAGATACGCAGTATTTT